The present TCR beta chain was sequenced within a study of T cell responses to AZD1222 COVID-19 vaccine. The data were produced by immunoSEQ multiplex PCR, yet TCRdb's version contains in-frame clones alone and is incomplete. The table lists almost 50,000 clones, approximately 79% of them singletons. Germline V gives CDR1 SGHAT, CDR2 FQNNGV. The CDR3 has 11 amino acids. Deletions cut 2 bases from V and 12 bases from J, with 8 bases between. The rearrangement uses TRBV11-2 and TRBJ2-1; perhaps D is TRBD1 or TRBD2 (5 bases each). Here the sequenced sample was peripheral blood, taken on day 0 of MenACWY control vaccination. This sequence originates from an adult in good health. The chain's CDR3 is CASSLMGVQFF. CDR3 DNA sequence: TGTGCCAGCAGCTTAATGGGGGTGCAGTTCTTC.